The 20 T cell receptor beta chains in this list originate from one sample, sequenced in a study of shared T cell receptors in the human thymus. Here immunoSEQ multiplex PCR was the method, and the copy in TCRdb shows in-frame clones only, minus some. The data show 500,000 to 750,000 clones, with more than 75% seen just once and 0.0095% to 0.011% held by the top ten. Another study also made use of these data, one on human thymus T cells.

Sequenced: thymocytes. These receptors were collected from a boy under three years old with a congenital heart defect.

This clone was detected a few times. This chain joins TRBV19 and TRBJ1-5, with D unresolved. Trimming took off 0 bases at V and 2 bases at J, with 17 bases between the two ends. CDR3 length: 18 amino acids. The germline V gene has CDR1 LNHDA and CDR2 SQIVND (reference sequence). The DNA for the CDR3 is TGTGCCAGTAGTATAGATGTTGGAGGCCAAGAGGGCAATCAGCCCCAGCATTTT. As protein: CASSIDVGGQEGNQPQHF.

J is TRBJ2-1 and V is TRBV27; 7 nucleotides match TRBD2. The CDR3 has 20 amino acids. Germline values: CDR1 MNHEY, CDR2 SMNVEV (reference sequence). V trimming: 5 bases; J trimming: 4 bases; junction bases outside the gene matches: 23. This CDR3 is CASSPLFTSVGPPTYNEQFF. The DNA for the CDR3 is TGTGCCAGCAGTCCACTATTTACTAGCGTTGGCCCCCCCACTTACAATGAGCAGTTCTTC.

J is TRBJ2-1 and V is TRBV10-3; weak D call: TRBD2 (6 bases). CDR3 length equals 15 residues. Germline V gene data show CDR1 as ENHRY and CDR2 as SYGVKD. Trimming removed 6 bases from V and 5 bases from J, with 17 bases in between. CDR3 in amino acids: CAISPRHQRDNEQFF. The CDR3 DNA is TGTGCCATCAGCCCACGGCACCAGCGGGACAATGAGCAGTTCTTC.

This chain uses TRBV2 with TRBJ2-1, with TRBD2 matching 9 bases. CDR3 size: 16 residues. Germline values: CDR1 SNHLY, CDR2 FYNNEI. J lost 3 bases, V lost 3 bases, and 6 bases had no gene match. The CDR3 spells CASSDVAGGGYNEQFF. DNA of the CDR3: TGTGCCAGCAGTGACGTTGCGGGAGGGGGCTACAATGAGCAGTTCTTC.

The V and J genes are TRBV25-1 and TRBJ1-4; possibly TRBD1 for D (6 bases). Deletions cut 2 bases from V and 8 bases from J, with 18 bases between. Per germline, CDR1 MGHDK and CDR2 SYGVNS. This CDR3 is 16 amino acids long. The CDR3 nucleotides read TGTGCCAGCAGTGAACTCCCTGGGGGGGGCGGGGAAAAACTGTTTTTT. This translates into CASSELPGGGGEKLFF.

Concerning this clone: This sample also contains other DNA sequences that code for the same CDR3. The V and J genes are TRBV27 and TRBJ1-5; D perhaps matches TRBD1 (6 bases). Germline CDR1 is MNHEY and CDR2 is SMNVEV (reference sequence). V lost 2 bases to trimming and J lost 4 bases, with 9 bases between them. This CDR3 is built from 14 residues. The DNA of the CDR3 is TGTGCCAGCAGTTTAGGAACAGGGAATCAGCCCCAGCATTTT. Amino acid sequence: CASSLGTGNQPQHF.

CDR3 loop: CASSFGLAGVDEQYF. In DNA, the CDR3 is TGTGCCAGCAGCTTCGGACTAGCGGGAGTTGACGAGCAGTACTTC. This rearrangement joins TRBV7-8 to TRBJ2-7; 13 positions agree with TRBD2. This CDR3 contains 15 residues. Germline CDR1 and CDR2: SGHVS and FQNEAQ. Trimming took 3 bases from V and 5 from J; bases not matched to a gene: 4.

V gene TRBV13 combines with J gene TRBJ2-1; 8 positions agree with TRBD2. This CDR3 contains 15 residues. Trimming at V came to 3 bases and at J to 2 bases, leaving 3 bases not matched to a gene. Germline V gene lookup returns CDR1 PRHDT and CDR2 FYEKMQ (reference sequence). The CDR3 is CASSFREGPYNEQFF. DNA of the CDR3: TGTGCCAGCAGCTTCCGGGAGGGCCCCTACAATGAGCAGTTCTTC.

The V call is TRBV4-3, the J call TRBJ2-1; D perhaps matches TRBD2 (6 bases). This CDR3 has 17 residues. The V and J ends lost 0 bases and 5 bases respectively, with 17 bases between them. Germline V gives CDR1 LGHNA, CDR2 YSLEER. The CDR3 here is CASSQEVVTGANNEQFF. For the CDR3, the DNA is TGCGCCAGCAGCCAAGAGGTAGTAACGGGAGCCAACAATGAGCAGTTCTTC.

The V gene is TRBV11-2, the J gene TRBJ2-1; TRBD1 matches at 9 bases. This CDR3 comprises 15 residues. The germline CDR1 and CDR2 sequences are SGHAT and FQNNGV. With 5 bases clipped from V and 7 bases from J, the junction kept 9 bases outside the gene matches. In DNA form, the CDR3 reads TGTGCCAGCAGCCCCGGACAGGGGAAACGGAATGAGCAGTTCTTC. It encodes CASSPGQGKRNEQFF. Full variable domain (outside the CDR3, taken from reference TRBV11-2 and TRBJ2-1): EAGVAQSPRYKIIEKRQSVAFWCNPISGHATLYWYQQILGQGPKLLIQFQNNGVVDDSQLPKDRFSAERLKGVDSTLKIQPAKLEDSAVYLCASSPGQGKRNEQFFGPGTRLTVL.

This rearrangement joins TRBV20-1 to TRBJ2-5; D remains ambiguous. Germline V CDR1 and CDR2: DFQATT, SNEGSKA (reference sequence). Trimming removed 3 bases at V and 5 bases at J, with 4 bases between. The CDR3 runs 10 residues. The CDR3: CSASSETQYF. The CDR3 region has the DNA TGCAGTGCTAGCTCCGAGACCCAGTACTTC.

CDR3 nucleotides: TGTGCCTGGAACCTCCCGAGCGGGAAAGACTACAATGAGCAGTTCTTC. Amino acids: CAWNLPSGKDYNEQFF. The chain recombines TRBV30 with TRBJ2-1; TRBD2 agrees at 7 bases. V shed 4 bases, J shed 3 bases, and the junction held 12 bases outside the gene matches. Germline CDR1 GTSNPN, CDR2 SVGIG (reference sequence). This CDR3 has 16 residues.

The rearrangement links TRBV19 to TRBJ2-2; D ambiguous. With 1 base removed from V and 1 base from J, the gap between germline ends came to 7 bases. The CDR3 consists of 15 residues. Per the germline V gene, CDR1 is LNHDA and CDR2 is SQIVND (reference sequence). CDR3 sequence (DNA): TGTGCCAGTAGTATAGTTCCCCAGAACACCGGGGAGCTGTTTTTT. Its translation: CASSIVPQNTGELFF. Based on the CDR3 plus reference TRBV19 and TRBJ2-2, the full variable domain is DGGITQSPKYLFRKEGQNVTLSCEQNLNHDAMYWYRQDPGQGLRLIYYSQIVNDFQKGDIAEGYSVSREKKESFPLTVTSAQKNPTAFYLCASSIVPQNTGELFFGEGSRLTVL.

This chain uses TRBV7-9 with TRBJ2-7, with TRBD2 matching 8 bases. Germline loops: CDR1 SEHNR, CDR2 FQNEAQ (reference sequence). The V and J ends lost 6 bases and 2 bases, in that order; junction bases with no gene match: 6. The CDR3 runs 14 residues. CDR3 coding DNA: TGTGCCAGCAGTGCGGGAGGCCGGGCCTACGAGCAGTACTTC. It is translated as CASSAGGRAYEQYF.

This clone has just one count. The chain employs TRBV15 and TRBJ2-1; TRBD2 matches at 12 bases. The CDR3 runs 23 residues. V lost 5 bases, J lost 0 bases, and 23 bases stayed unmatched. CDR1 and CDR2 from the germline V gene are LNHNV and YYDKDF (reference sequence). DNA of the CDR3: TGTGCCACCAGCGTCCGGAGGACAGGGGCTAGCGGGAGGGCCGGGGACTCCTACAATGAGCAGTTCTTC. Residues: CATSVRRTGASGRAGDSYNEQFF. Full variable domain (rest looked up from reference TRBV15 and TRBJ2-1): DAMVIQNPRYQVTQFGKPVTLSCSQTLNHNVMYWYQQKSSQAPKLLFHYYDKDFNNEADTPDNFQSRRPNTSFCFLDIRSPGLGDTAMYLCATSVRRTGASGRAGDSYNEQFFGPGTRLTVL.

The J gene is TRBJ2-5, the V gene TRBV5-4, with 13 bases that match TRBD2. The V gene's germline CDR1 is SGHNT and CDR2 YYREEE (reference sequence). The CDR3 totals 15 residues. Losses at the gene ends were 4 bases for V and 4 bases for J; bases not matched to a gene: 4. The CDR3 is CASSTRTSGRETQYF. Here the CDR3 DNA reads TGTGCCAGCAGCACAAGGACTAGCGGGAGAGAGACCCAGTACTTC.

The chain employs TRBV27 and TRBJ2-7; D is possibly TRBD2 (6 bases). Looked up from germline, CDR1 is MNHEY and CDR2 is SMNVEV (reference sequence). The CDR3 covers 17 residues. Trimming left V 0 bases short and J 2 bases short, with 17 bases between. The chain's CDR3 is CASSLSRGLGRTYEQYF. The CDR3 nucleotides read TGTGCCAGCAGTTTATCGCGGGGCCTGGGCAGAACCTACGAGCAGTACTTC.

The CDR3 loop reads CASIHRDSGQGQYF. Written as DNA, the CDR3 is TGTGCCAGCATTCACCGGGACAGCGGCCAGGGGCAGTACTTC. The rearrangement joins TRBV6-5 to TRBJ2-7, with 7 bases identical to TRBD1. V gave up 7 bases and J gave up 9 bases; unmatched junction bases: 15. Germline V CDR1 and CDR2: MNHEY, SVGAGI. The CDR3 covers 14 residues.

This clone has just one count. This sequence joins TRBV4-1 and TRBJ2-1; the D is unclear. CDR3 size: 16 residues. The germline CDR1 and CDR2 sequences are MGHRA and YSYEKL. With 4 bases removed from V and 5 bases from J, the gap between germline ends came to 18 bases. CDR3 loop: CASSRVDVLFDNEQFF. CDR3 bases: TGCGCCAGCAGCCGAGTCGATGTTCTCTTTGACAATGAGCAGTTCTTC.

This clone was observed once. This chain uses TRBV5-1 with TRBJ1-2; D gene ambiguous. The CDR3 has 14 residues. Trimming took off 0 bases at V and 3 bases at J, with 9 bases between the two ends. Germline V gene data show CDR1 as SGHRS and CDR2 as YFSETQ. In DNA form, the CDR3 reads TGCGCCAGCAGCTTGGGGCACAATGACTATGGCTACACCTTC. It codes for CASSLGHNDYGYTF.